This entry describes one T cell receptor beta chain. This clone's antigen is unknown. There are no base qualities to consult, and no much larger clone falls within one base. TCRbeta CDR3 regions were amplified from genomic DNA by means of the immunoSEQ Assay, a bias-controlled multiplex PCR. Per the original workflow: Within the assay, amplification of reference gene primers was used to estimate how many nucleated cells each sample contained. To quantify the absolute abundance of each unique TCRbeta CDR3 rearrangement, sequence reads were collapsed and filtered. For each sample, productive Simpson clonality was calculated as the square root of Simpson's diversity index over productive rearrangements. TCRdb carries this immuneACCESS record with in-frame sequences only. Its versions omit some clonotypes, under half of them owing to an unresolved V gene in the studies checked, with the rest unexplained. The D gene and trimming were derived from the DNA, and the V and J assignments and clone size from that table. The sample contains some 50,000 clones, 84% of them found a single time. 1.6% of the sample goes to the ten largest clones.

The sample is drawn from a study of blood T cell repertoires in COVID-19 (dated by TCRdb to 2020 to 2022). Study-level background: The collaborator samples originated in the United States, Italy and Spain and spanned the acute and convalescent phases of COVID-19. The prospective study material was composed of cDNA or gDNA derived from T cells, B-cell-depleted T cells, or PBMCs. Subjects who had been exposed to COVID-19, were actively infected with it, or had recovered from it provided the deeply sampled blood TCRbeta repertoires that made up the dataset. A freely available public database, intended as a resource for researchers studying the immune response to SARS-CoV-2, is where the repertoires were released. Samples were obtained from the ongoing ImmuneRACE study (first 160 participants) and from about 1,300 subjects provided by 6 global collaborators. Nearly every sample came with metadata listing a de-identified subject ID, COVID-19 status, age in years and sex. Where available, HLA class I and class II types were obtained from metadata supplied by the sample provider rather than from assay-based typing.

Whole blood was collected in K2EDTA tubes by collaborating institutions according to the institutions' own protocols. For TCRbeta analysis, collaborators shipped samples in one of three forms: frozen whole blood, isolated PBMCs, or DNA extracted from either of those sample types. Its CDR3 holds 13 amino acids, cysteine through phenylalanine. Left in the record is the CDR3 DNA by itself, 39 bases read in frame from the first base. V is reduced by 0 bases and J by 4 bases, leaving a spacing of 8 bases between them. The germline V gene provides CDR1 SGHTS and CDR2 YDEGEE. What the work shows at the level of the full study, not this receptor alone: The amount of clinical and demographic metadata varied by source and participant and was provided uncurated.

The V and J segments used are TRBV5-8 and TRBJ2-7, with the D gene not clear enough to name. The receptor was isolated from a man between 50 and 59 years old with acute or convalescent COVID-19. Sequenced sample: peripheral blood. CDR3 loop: CASSLGHSYEQYF. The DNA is TGTGCCAGCAGCTTGGGGCATTCTTACGAGCAGTACTTC.